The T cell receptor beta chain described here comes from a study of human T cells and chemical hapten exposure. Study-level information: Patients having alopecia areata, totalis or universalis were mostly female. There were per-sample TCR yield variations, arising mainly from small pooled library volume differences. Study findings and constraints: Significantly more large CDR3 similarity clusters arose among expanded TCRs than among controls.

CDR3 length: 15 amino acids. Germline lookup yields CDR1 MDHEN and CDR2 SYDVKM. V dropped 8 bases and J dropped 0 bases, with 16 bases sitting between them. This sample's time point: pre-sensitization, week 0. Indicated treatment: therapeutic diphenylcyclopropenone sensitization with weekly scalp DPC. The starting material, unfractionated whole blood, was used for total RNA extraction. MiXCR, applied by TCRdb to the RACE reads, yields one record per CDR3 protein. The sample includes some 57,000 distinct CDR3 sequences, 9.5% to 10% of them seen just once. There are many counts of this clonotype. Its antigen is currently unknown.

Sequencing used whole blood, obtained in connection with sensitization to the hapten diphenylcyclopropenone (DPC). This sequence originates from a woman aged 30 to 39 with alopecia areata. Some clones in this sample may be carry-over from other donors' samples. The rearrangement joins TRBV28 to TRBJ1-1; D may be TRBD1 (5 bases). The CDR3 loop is CASFPGRTVNTEAFF. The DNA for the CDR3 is TGTGCCAGCTTTCCGGGACGGACTGTGAACACTGAAGCTTTCTTT.